This entry lists 25 T cell receptor beta chains sequenced from one sample in a study of T-cell memory formation after mild COVID-19. TCRdb redid the calling of the 5' RACE reads with MiXCR, one entry per CDR3 protein. The sample carries 300,000 to 400,000 distinct CDR3 sequences, more than 15% recorded once. The sample taken for sequencing was PBMCs or a T cell subset sorted from them (not recorded which). Receptor source: a man aged 18 to 30 who had mild COVID-19 (a few samples of this study predate the infection). Cell type and time point are not known.

There are a few counts of this clonotype. CDR3 sequence reads: CSASDSFAQHF. The CDR3, as DNA: TGCAGTGCCAGCGACAGTTTTGCCCAGCATTTT. The chain is built from TRBV20-1 and TRBJ1-5; a possible D gene is TRBD1 (5 bases). There are 11 residues in the CDR3. The V end lost 6 bases, the J end lost 11 bases, and 14 bases lay between the germline ends. Germline CDR1 is DFQATT and CDR2 is SNEGSKA (reference sequence).

This clonotype has more than one count but fewer than ten. One junction end disagrees with the germline gene, perhaps due to a read error. The chain couples TRBV20-1 to TRBJ1-5; a possible D gene is TRBD1 (6 bases). This CDR3 is built from 16 residues. The germline gives CDR1 DFQATT, CDR2 SNEGSKA (reference sequence). This CDR3 is CSARGGAGLGNQPQHF. CDR3 bases: TGCAGTGCCAGAGGGGGGGCCGGATTGGGCAATCAGCCCCAGCATTTT.

This clonotype was seen ten or more times. Here the CDR3 DNA reads TGTGCCAGCAGTTACGATACCACTACCTACGAGCAGTACGTC. It yields the protein CASSYDTTTYEQYV. The rearrangement uses TRBV6-2 or TRBV6-3 and TRBJ2-7; D call uncertain. The CDR3 is 14 residues long. CDR1 and CDR2 (germline): MNHEY, SVGEGT. The V gene lost 2 bases and the J gene lost 2 bases, with 10 bases spanning the gap.

This chain links TRBV6-5 with TRBJ1-6, with 8 bases fitting TRBD1. V lost 6 bases, J lost 6 bases, and 4 bases stayed unmatched. There are 14 residues in the CDR3. The germline V gene encodes CDR1 MNHEY and CDR2 SVGAGI. CDR3 loop: CASRLQGGNSPLHF. The CDR3 bases are TGTGCCAGCAGACTACAGGGGGGTAATTCACCCCTCCACTTT.

This clonotype was detected a few times. The chain joins TRBV29-1 to TRBJ2-3, with TRBD1 matching 9 bases. Germline V lookup: CDR1 SQVTM, CDR2 ANQGSEA. This CDR3 spans 16 amino acids. Germline trimming cut 8 bases from V and 2 bases from J; bases unmatched to any gene: 14. CDR3 in DNA: TGCAGCATTGGACAGGGGCTCGGGGGGAACACAGATACGCAGTATTTT. Encoded protein: CSIGQGLGGNTDTQYF.

The J gene is TRBJ2-7, the V gene TRBV4-3; 9 bases are shared with TRBD1. The CDR3 loop spans 14 amino acids. Germline CDR1 reads LGHNA; CDR2 reads YSLEER. J was trimmed by 6 bases and V by 5 bases; bases with no gene match: 8. The CDR3 loop reads CASSSRTGVSEQYF. For the CDR3, the DNA is TGCGCCAGCAGCTCCCGGACAGGGGTCTCCGAGCAGTACTTC.

This clonotype was seen more than once but under ten times. The chain recombines TRBV6-1 with TRBJ2-7; D remains ambiguous. Germline values: CDR1 MNHNS, CDR2 SASEGT. CDR3 length: 12 residues. V was cut by 8 bases and J by 7 bases, with 15 bases left in between. The CDR3 sequence is CASEHLGREQYV. The CDR3 DNA reads TGTGCCAGCGAGCATCTAGGTAGGGAGCAGTACGTC.

This clonotype was picked up a small number of times. V is TRBV5-1 and J is TRBJ2-2, with D uncertain. This CDR3 contains 13 residues. The germline V gene has CDR1 SGHRS and CDR2 YFSETQ. V was pared by 9 bases and J by 0 bases, with 9 bases between. CDR3 region: CATRLANTGELFF. The CDR3 nucleotides are TGCGCCACCAGACTCGCGAACACCGGGGAGCTGTTTTTT.

V usage is TRBV6-5 and J usage is TRBJ2-5, with 10 bases identical to TRBD1. Germline lookup yields CDR1 MNHEY and CDR2 SVGAGI. The CDR3 has 15 amino acids. Trimming took 6 bases from V and 5 from J; bases not matched to a gene: 9. The CDR3 is CASRTGGFEMETQYF. The DNA of the CDR3 is TGTGCCAGCAGGACAGGGGGCTTCGAGATGGAGACCCAGTACTTC.

This clonotype was picked up many times. The chain has TRBV7-9 and TRBJ2-5, with 8 bases identical to TRBD1. V shed 8 bases, J shed 1 base, and the junction held 6 bases outside the gene matches. Germline V lookup: CDR1 SEHNR, CDR2 FQNEAQ (reference sequence). There are 14 residues in the CDR3. The chain's CDR3 is CASGTQGGQETQYF. In nucleotides, the CDR3 is TGTGCCAGCGGAACACAGGGGGGCCAAGAGACCCAGTACTTC.

The genes are TRBV5-6 and TRBJ2-7, with 8 bases lining up with TRBD1. Germline V gives CDR1 SGHDT, CDR2 YYEEEE. The CDR3 contains 13 residues. V was clipped by 4 bases and J by 6 bases; unmatched bases: 6. The CDR3 sequence: CASSLPTGAEQYV. CDR3 coding DNA: TGTGCCAGCAGCCTTCCGACAGGGGCCGAGCAGTACGTC.

This chain joins TRBV4-1 and TRBJ2-2, with D perhaps TRBD1 (5 bases). Trimming pared 4 bases from V and 6 bases from J, leaving 9 bases between. Germline lookup yields CDR1 MGHRA and CDR2 YSYEKL. CDR3 length: 13 amino acids. CDR3 bases: TGCGCCAGCAGCCCGACAGCAGCCGGGGAGCTGTTTTTT. Translation: CASSPTAAGELFF.

This clonotype was observed a few times. This chain connects TRBV27 to TRBJ1-1, with D possibly being TRBD1 (5 bases). CDR1 is MNHEY, CDR2 SMNVEV, per germline (reference sequence). The CDR3 is 11 residues long. V was cut by 8 bases and J by 1 base, with 5 bases left in between. The DNA of the CDR3 is TGTGCCAGCGGGGCGAACACTGAAGCTTTCTTT. Its protein product is CASGANTEAFF.

The genes are TRBV6-5 and TRBJ2-5; TRBD2 aligns across 9 bases. Germline V gene lookup returns CDR1 MNHEY and CDR2 SVGAGI. The CDR3 spans 15 residues. V trimming: 4 bases; J trimming: 5 bases; junction bases outside the gene matches: 8. The CDR3 protein is CASSSGTSLGETQYF. The CDR3 region has the DNA TGTGCCAGCAGTTCGGGGACTAGCCTCGGGGAGACCCAGTACTTC.

The chain employs TRBV29-1 and TRBJ1-1; D uncertain. There are 12 residues in the CDR3. Germline CDR1 reads SQVTM; CDR2 reads ANQGSEA. Between the trimmed V and J ends, which lost 3 bases and 10 bases, there was a span of 15 bases. The CDR3 here is CSVDRQFLGAFF. In DNA, the CDR3 is TGCAGCGTTGATCGGCAGTTTTTGGGAGCTTTCTTT. Together with reference TRBV29-1 and TRBJ1-1, the CDR3 gives the full variable domain: SAVISQKPSRDICQRGTSLTIQCQVDSQVTMMFWYRQQPGQSLTLIATANQGSEATYESGFVIDKFPISRPNLTFSTLTVSNMSPEDSSIYLCSVDRQFLGAFFGQGTRLTVV.

This clonotype was detected many times. The CDR3 is CASSPTGYPSEGYTF. CDR3 nucleotide sequence: TGTGCCAGCAGCCCCACAGGGTATCCATCAGAAGGCTACACCTTC. The chain employs TRBV7-3 and TRBJ1-2, with a weak D call TRBD1 (6 bases). Germline V gene sequence: CDR1 SGHTA, CDR2 FQGTGA. The CDR3 spans 15 residues. V lost 5 bases to trimming and J lost 8 bases, with 21 bases between them.

This clonotype occurred many times. V and J are TRBV28 and TRBJ2-7; 14 bases fit TRBD2. V lost 5 bases, J lost 1 base, and 4 bases stayed unmatched. CDR3 size: 16 residues. The germline V gene encodes CDR1 MDHEN and CDR2 SYDVKM. The CDR3 loop is CASSRLAGGTSYEQYV. The CDR3 DNA reads TGTGCCAGCAGTAGACTAGCGGGGGGGACTTCCTACGAGCAGTACGTC.

This chain connects TRBV6-6 to TRBJ2-3; D gene ambiguous. Germline V gives CDR1 MNHNY, CDR2 SVGAGI (reference sequence). V lost 5 bases and J lost 3, with 6 bases in between. The CDR3 is 12 amino acids. The CDR3 coding sequence is TGTGCCAGCAGTAGGCAAACAGATACGCAGTATTTT. Its protein product is CASSRQTDTQYF.

This clonotype turned up a few times. The V gene is TRBV5-6, the J gene TRBJ2-7, with 8 bases aligning to TRBD1. V dropped 0 bases and J dropped 6; count of bases not matched to a gene: 8. CDR3 length: 15 amino acids. Per the germline V gene, CDR1 is SGHDT and CDR2 is YYEEEE. CDR3 protein: CASSLAPGQGSEQYV. Written as DNA, the CDR3 is TGTGCCAGCAGCTTGGCCCCCGGACAGGGTAGCGAGCAGTACGTC.

This chain joins TRBV10-3 and TRBJ2-2; D call uncertain. This CDR3 spans 13 amino acids. V lost 6 bases and J lost 1, with 6 bases in between. Germline values: CDR1 ENHRY, CDR2 SYGVKD. CDR3 sequence: CAIRAENTGELFF. The CDR3 DNA reads TGTGCCATCAGGGCAGAGAACACCGGGGAGCTGTTTTTT.

This clonotype has ten or more counts. The gene calls are TRBV12-3 or TRBV12-4 and TRBJ2-5, with TRBD1 as a possible D gene (5 bases). CDR3 length: 14 amino acids. Trimming removed 3 bases at V and 7 bases at J, with 15 bases between. CDR3 DNA: TGTGCCAGCAGTTTTACTGCGCAGGGTGGGACCCAGTACTTC. This sequence encodes CASSFTAQGGTQYF.

This clonotype was seen more than once but under ten times. This chain connects TRBV18 to TRBJ1-6, with D perhaps matching TRBD1 (5 bases). The CDR3 sequence is 16 residues long. CDR1 and CDR2 (germline): KGHSH, LQKENI. V shed 2 bases and J shed 5 bases, with 13 bases lying between them. CDR3 sequence reads: CASSPIYQGDNSPLHF. CDR3 bases: TGTGCCAGCTCACCAATTTACCAGGGTGATAATTCACCCCTCCACTTT.

A few counts support this clonotype. V is TRBV6-5 and J is TRBJ1-1; D call uncertain. In germline, CDR1 is MNHEY, CDR2 SVGAGI. V lost 0 bases and J lost 3, with 14 bases in between. CDR3 length: 16 amino acids. The CDR3 region is CASSYSRPRVHTEAFF. The DNA of the CDR3 is TGTGCCAGCAGTTACTCGAGACCGAGGGTCCACACTGAAGCTTTCTTT.

Many counts were recorded for this clonotype. This rearrangement joins TRBV20-1 to TRBJ1-3; D is undetermined. Deletions cut 2 bases from V and 1 base from J, with 3 bases between. The germline CDR1 and CDR2 sequences are DFQATT and SNEGSKA (reference sequence). The CDR3 spans 12 residues. The CDR3 nucleotides read TGCAGTGCTAGAAGTTCTGGAAACACCATATATTTT. The encoded protein is CSARSSGNTIYF.

The rearrangement uses TRBV6-2 or TRBV6-3 and TRBJ1-4, with D unresolved. This CDR3 has 17 residues. The V and J ends lost 6 bases and 0 bases respectively, with 17 bases between them. Germline CDR1 MNHEY, CDR2 SVGEGT. CDR3 amino acids: CASSLLALGATNEKLFF. The CDR3 nucleotides read TGTGCCAGCAGCCTCCTGGCCCTGGGAGCAACTAATGAAAAACTGTTTTTT.